Following are 18 T cell receptor beta chains from one sample sequenced in a study of shared clonotypes between healthy human individuals. Measured with immunoSEQ multiplex PCR; TCRdb has only the in-frame clones, and not every one. The sample carries 2 million to 2.5 million clones, 85% to 95% recorded once. CD45RO-negative, CCR7-selected cells formed the naive CD8 fraction, which excluded terminally differentiated effector memory CD45RA+ cells. The sequenced sample consisted of naive CD8+ T cells from PBMCs. The receptors stem from a man aged 18 to 29 in good health. Some clones in this sample may be carry-over from other donors' samples.

CDR3 DNA: TGTGCCAGCAGTGCCCGTCGCCAGGGACCTTCCTACGAGCAGTACTTC. The encoded protein is CASSARRQGPSYEQYF. This chain uses TRBV2 with TRBJ2-7; D assignment may be TRBD1 or TRBD2 (5 bases each). Trimming shortened V by 4 bases and J by 1 base, and 17 bases separated the two germline ends. The germline CDR1 and CDR2 sequences are SNHLY and FYNNEI. This CDR3 is built from 16 residues.

The gene calls are TRBV9 and TRBJ2-1; the D gene is possibly TRBD1 (6 bases). The CDR3 runs 13 residues. V was cut by 3 bases and J by 8 bases, with 12 bases left in between. Germline V gene data show CDR1 as SGDLS and CDR2 as YYNGEE. In nucleotides, the CDR3 is TGTGCCAGCAGCGGTGGGGGCAGCGATGAGCAGTTCTTC. Translation: CASSGGGSDEQFF. Full variable domain (rest looked up from reference TRBV9 and TRBJ2-1): DSGVTQTPKHLITATGQRVTLRCSPRSGDLSVYWYQQSLDQGLQFLIQYYNGEERAKGNILERFSAQQFPDLHSELNLSSLELGDSALYFCASSGGGSDEQFFGPGTRLTVL.

V usage is TRBV6-5 and J usage is TRBJ1-1; D is unclear. CDR3 length equals 15 residues. Germline loops: CDR1 MNHEY, CDR2 SVGAGI. Trimming pared 1 base from V and 0 bases from J, leaving 9 bases between. The CDR3 DNA is TGTGCCAGCAGTTACTATGGAGGAATGAACACTGAAGCTTTCTTT. Translating gives CASSYYGGMNTEAFF.

The chain is built from TRBV27 and TRBJ2-7; the D gene is possibly TRBD1 (5 bases). The CDR3 totals 15 residues. Trimming took off 6 bases at V and 1 base at J, with 16 bases between the two ends. The germline gives CDR1 MNHEY, CDR2 SMNVEV (reference sequence). CDR3 region: CASRQTGAPSYEQYF. For the CDR3, the DNA is TGTGCCAGCAGGCAAACAGGTGCACCTTCCTACGAGCAGTACTTC.

The V call is TRBV11-1, the J call TRBJ2-1; D unclear. V lost 0 bases and J lost 5, with 8 bases in between. Germline V gene sequence: CDR1 SGHAT, CDR2 FQDESV (reference sequence). The CDR3 loop spans 14 amino acids. As DNA, the CDR3 is TGTGCCAGCAGCTTAGCTCTAGAGAACAATGAGCAGTTCTTC. Its translation: CASSLALENNEQFF.

This clone came up once. This chain joins TRBV25-1 and TRBJ2-7; D gene unclear. Per germline, CDR1 MGHDK and CDR2 SYGVNS. The CDR3 covers 13 residues. With 4 bases removed from V and 2 bases from J, the gap between germline ends came to 9 bases. CDR3 sequence (DNA): TGTGCCAGCAGTGGCCGGGCTCCCTACGAGCAGTACTTC. Protein sequence: CASSGRAPYEQYF.

V and J are TRBV28 and TRBJ2-1; TRBD1 might be the D (6 bases). Trimming removed 1 base from V and 6 bases from J, with 22 bases in between. The CDR3 covers 18 residues. Per the germline V gene, CDR1 is MDHEN and CDR2 is SYDVKM. This chain's CDR3 is CASSLFRVRQGIGNEQFF. CDR3 bases: TGTGCCAGCAGTTTATTTCGAGTGAGGCAGGGGATAGGCAATGAGCAGTTCTTC.

This clone was picked up one time. The chain is built from TRBV28 and TRBJ2-5, with TRBD2 matching 15 bases. The CDR3 has 16 amino acids. Germline V CDR1 and CDR2: MDHEN, SYDVKM. V shed 6 bases and J 5 bases; nucleotides not matched to a gene: 7. The CDR3 reads CASSLMGTSGRETQYF. CDR3 bases: TGTGCCAGCAGCCTTATGGGGACTAGCGGGAGGGAGACCCAGTACTTC. Combining the CDR3 with reference TRBV28 and TRBJ2-5 gives the whole variable domain DVKVTQSSRYLVKRTGEKVFLECVQDMDHENMFWYRQDPGLGLRLIYFSYDVKMKEKGDIPEGYSVSREKKERFSLILESASTNQTSMYLCASSLMGTSGRETQYFGPGTRLLVL.

The rearrangement joins TRBV5-6 to TRBJ2-3; D uncertain. This CDR3 contains 14 residues. From germline, CDR1 is SGHDT and CDR2 YYEEEE. Trimming took off 6 bases at V and 5 bases at J, with 16 bases between the two ends. As DNA, the CDR3 is TGTGCCAGCACTACTCCACACTCGGTAGATACGCAGTATTTT. This sequence encodes CASTTPHSVDTQYF. The full variable domain, its missing parts supplied by reference TRBV5-6 and TRBJ2-3, is DAGVTQSPTHLIKTRGQQVTLRCSPKSGHDTVSWYQQALGQGPQFIFQYYEEEERQRGNFPDRFSGHQFPNYSSELNVNALLLGDSALYLCASTTPHSVDTQYFGPGTRLTVL.

The chain links TRBV7-8 to TRBJ2-1, with TRBD2 matching over 9 bases. Trimming took 0 bases from V and 2 from J; bases not matched to a gene: 14. CDR1 is SGHVS and CDR2 is FQNEAQ in the germline V gene. The CDR3 runs 20 residues. The CDR3 loop reads CASSLATSGSGSEAYNEQFF. The CDR3 DNA reads as TGTGCCAGCAGCTTAGCCACTAGCGGTAGCGGGAGCGAGGCCTACAATGAGCAGTTCTTC.

The chain has TRBV7-3 and TRBJ2-3, with D possibly matching TRBD2 (6 bases). V was trimmed by 2 bases and J by 6 bases, leaving 24 bases between them. This CDR3 spans 18 amino acids. The germline CDR1 and CDR2 sequences are SGHTA and FQGTGA. The CDR3 bases are TGTGCCAGCAGCTTAGCCCAGCTAGCGCCTCCCGGGTGGGATACGCAGTATTTT. Translating it yields CASSLAQLAPPGWDTQYF.

This clone was seen more than once but under ten times. Other DNA sequences of this sample code for an identical CDR3. This chain links TRBV7-9 with TRBJ1-2; D is undetermined. The V end lost 5 bases, the J end lost 5 bases, and 9 bases lay between the germline ends. The CDR3 runs to 12 residues. Per germline, CDR1 SEHNR and CDR2 FQNEAQ (reference sequence). DNA of the CDR3: TGTGCCAGCAGCCTAGACTCATATGGCTACACCTTC. Translating gives CASSLDSYGYTF.

The rearrangement joins TRBV11-1 to TRBJ2-3; D is ambiguous. Germline assignment: CDR1 SGHAT and CDR2 FQDESV (reference sequence). V was trimmed by 1 base and J by 0 bases, leaving 5 bases between them. The CDR3 length is 14 residues. The CDR3 nucleotides read TGTGCCAGCAGCTTAGTTGTGAGCACAGATACGCAGTATTTT. Residues: CASSLVVSTDTQYF.

V usage is TRBV7-9 and J usage is TRBJ1-2, with 9 bases matching TRBD1. CDR1 and CDR2 (germline): SEHNR, FQNEAQ (reference sequence). J was trimmed by 6 bases and V by 4 bases; bases with no gene match: 9. The CDR3 loop spans 15 amino acids. CDR3: CASSSTRQGGDGYTF. The CDR3 DNA follows: TGTGCCAGCAGCTCGACCCGACAGGGGGGGGATGGCTACACCTTC.

For this clone: The sample carries other DNA sequences with the same CDR3. The V call is TRBV27, the J call TRBJ2-1; no firm D call. The CDR3 is 12 residues long. Germline V gene data show CDR1 as MNHEY and CDR2 as SMNVEV (reference sequence). Trimming removed 4 bases from V and 5 bases from J, with 6 bases in between. CDR3 amino acids: CASSSRDNEQFF. The CDR3 DNA follows: TGTGCCAGCAGTTCTAGGGACAATGAGCAGTTCTTC.

This clone is a singleton in its sample. The rearrangement joins TRBV18 to TRBJ2-5; the D gene is possibly TRBD1 (5 bases). CDR3 length equals 13 residues. V lost 0 bases and J 7 bases, leaving 9 bases between the germline ends. The V gene's germline CDR1 is KGHSH and CDR2 LQKENI. CDR3 region: CASSPPLQATQYF. DNA for the CDR3: TGTGCCAGCTCACCACCGTTACAGGCGACCCAGTACTTC.

CDR3 loop: CASSPRQGWAYGYTF. The CDR3, as DNA: TGTGCCAGCAGCCCCAGACAGGGTTGGGCGTATGGCTACACCTTC. The rearrangement joins TRBV5-8 to TRBJ1-2; the match to TRBD1 covers 7 bases. The CDR3 covers 15 residues. V was pared by 4 bases and J by 5 bases, with 11 bases of the junction left unmatched. Germline V gene data show CDR1 as SGHTS and CDR2 as YDEGEE.

The chain uses TRBV15 and TRBJ2-7; weak D call: TRBD2 (5 bases). Germline CDR1 and CDR2: LNHNV and YYDKDF (reference sequence). The ends were cut back, 4 bases at V and 3 bases at J, with 16 bases in the middle. The CDR3 loop spans 15 amino acids. CDR3 sequence reads: CATSKDSDSLYEQYF. DNA of the CDR3: TGTGCCACCAGCAAAGATAGCGATTCTCTCTACGAGCAGTACTTC.